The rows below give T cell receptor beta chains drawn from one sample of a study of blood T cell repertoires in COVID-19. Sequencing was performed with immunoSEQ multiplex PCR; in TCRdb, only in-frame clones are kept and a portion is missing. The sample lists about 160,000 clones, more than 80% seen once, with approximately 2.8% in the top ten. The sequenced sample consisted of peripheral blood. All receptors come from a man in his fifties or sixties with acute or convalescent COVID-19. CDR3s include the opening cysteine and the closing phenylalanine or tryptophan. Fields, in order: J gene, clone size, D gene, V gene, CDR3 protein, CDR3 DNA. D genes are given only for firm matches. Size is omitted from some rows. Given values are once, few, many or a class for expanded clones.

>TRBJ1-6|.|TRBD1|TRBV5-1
CASSLGDSYNSPLHF
TGCGCCAGCAGCTTGGGGGACAGTTATAATTCACCCCTCCACTTT
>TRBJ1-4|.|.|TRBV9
CASSVGPGSNEKLFF
TGTGCCAGCAGCGTAGGCCCGGGGTCCAATGAAAAACTGTTTTTT
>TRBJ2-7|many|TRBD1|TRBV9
CASSENPDRATYEQYF
TGTGCCAGCAGCGAGAACCCGGACAGGGCAACCTACGAGCAGTACTTC
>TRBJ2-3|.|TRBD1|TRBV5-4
CASSSYRGTGGLDTQYF
TGTGCCAGCAGCTCCTATCGCGGGACAGGGGGCTTAGATACGCAGTATTTT
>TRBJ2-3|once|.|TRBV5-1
CASSLQGSDTQYF
TGCGCCAGCAGCTTACAGGGCTCGGATACGCAGTATTTT
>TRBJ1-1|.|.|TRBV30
CAWIGGGTEAFF
TGTGCCTGGATCGGGGGAGGCACTGAAGCTTTCTTT
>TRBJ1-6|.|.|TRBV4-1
CASSQGRALRGTGNSPLHF
TGCGCCAGCAGCCAAGGGAGGGCATTGAGGGGTACGGGAAATTCACCCCTCCACTTT
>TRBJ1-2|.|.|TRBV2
CASSKAAGGYTF
TGTGCCAGCAGCAAAGCGGCGGGGGGCTACACCTTC
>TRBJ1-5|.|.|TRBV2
CASSEAQGIGPQHF
TGTGCCAGCAGTGAAGCTCAGGGGATCGGGCCCCAGCATTTT
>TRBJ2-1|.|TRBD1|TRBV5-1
CASSLDGQDYNEQFF
TGCGCCAGCAGCTTGGACGGACAGGACTACAATGAGCAGTTCTTC
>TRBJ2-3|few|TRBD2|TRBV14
CASSQDGIGGGYTDTQYF
TGTGCCAGCAGCCAAGATGGGATCGGCGGGGGATACACAGATACGCAGTATTTT
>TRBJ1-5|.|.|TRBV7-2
CASSKDSLSNQPQHF
TGTGCCAGCAGCAAGGACAGCCTCAGCAATCAGCCCCAGCATTTT
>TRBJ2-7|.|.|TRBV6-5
CASSYLLGGSYEQYF
TGTGCCAGCAGTTATCTTTTAGGGGGCTCCTACGAGCAGTACTTC
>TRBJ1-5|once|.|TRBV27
CASSLRTPSNQPQHF
TGTGCCAGCAGTTTACGAACACCCAGCAATCAGCCCCAGCATTTT
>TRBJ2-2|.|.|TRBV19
CASISQGRDTGELFF
TGTGCCAGTATTTCGCAGGGTAGAGACACCGGGGAGCTGTTTTTT
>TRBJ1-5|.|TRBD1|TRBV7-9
CASSPTTGSGNQPQHF
TGTGCCAGCAGCCCGACGACAGGGAGTGGCAATCAGCCCCAGCATTTT
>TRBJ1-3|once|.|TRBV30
CAWRLLRNTIYF
TGTGCCTGGAGACTCCTTCGGAACACCATATATTTT
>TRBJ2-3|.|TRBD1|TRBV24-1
CATSDPQGVDTQYF
TGTGCCACCAGTGACCCCCAGGGGGTGGATACGCAGTATTTT
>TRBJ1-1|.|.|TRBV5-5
CASSLAVDRFTEAFF
TGTGCCAGCAGCTTGGCCGTCGACAGATTCACTGAAGCTTTCTTT
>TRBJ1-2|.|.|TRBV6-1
CASSEIGSVREVEGYTF
TGTGCCAGCAGTGAAATAGGCAGTGTCCGGGAGGTAGAGGGCTACACCTTC
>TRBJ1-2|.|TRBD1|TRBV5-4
CASSPRTGEGGYTF
TGTGCCAGCAGCCCAAGGACAGGGGAAGGTGGCTACACCTTC
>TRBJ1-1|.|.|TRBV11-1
CASSTIGTEAFF
TGTGCCAGCAGTACTATTGGGACTGAAGCTTTCTTT
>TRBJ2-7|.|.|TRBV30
CALNGIAASYEQYF
TGTGCCTTGAACGGGATTGCTGCTTCCTACGAGCAGTACTTC
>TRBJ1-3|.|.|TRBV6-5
CASSSSGTGNTIYF
TGTGCCAGCAGTTCGTCAGGGACTGGAAACACCATATATTTT
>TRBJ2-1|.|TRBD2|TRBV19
CASSMGLAGTEQFF
TGTGCCAGTAGTATGGGACTAGCGGGGACTGAGCAGTTCTTC
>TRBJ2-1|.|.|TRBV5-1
CASSSSGDSSYNEQFF
TGCGCCAGCAGCTCCTCCGGGGATAGCTCCTACAATGAGCAGTTCTTC
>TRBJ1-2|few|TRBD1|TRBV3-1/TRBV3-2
CASSQRTGGTLNYGYTF
TGTGCCAGCAGCCAAAGAACAGGGGGGACATTGAACTATGGCTACACCTTC
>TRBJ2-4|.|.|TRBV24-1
CATSDSEADLAKNIQYF
TGTGCCACCAGTGATTCGGAGGCTGACCTAGCCAAAAACATTCAGTACTTC
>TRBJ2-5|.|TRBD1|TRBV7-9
CASSLAGTGVETQYF
TGTGCCAGCAGCTTAGCGGGGACAGGGGTAGAGACCCAGTACTTC
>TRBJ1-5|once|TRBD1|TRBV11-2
CASSLDRGRGNQPQHF
TGTGCCAGCAGCTTAGATCGGGGCAGGGGGAATCAGCCCCAGCATTTT
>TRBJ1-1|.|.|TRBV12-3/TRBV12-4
CASGGIDFNEAFF
TGTGCCAGCGGGGGCATCGATTTTAATGAAGCTTTCTTT
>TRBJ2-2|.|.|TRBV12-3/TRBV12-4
CASSFMNTGELFF
TGTGCCAGCAGTTTTATGAACACCGGGGAGCTGTTTTTT
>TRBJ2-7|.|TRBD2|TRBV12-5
CASGLVVLAGDFYEQYF
TGTGCTAGTGGTTTGGTGGTACTAGCGGGGGACTTCTACGAGCAGTACTTC
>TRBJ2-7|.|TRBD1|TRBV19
CASADRDEQYF
TGTGCCAGTGCGGACAGGGATGAGCAGTACTTC
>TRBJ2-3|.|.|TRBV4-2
CASSQSTASTDTQYF
TGTGCCAGCAGCCAAAGTACAGCTAGCACAGATACGCAGTATTTT
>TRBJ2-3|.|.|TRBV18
CASSSLGATDTQYF
TGTGCCAGCTCATCCCTTGGGGCCACAGATACGCAGTATTTT
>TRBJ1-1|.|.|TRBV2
CASSISGRGGERTEAFF
TGTGCCAGCAGTATCTCAGGGAGAGGGGGTGAACGCACTGAAGCTTTCTTT
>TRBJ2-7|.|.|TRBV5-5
CASSLENPSYEQYF
TGTGCCAGCAGCTTGGAAAATCCTTCCTACGAGCAGTACTTC
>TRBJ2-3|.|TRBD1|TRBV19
CASSLRQGLRTDTQYF
TGTGCCAGTAGTTTACGACAGGGGTTACGCACAGATACGCAGTATTTT
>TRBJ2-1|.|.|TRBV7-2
CASSLVPGEQFF
TGTGCCAGCAGCTTAGTCCCGGGAGAGCAGTTCTTC
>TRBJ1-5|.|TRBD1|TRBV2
CASTKDRGNQPQHF
TGTGCCAGCACCAAAGACAGGGGGAATCAGCCCCAGCATTTT
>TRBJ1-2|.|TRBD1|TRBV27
CASRKTGDQNYTF
TGTGCCAGCAGAAAGACAGGGGACCAAAACTACACCTTC
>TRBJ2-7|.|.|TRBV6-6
CASSSIPGTNYEQYF
TGTGCCAGCAGTTCGATTCCCGGGACAAACTACGAGCAGTACTTC